This TCR beta chain comes out of a study of cytomegalovirus exposure and HLA in healthy donors. Whole-study context: T cells numbering around 180 million yielded 95 million to 140 million unique TCR beta sequences in an earlier analysis. Of 398 genotyped donors, approximately 80% clustered with self-reported Caucasian donors.

Comment on this clone: The antigen is not known.

The primer mix had 60 Vbeta and 13 Jbeta primers. The protocol was immunoSEQ multiplex PCR, while the TCRdb copy is restricted to in-frame clones and leaves out a portion. This sample has approximately 100,000 clones, with under 85% found just once. Deletions cut 1 base from V and 0 bases from J, with 12 bases between. CDR3 length: 16 residues. The germline V gene encodes CDR1 KGHSH and CDR2 LQKENI. Overall study findings and caveats: In a later analysis, TCR beta V- and J-gene trimming showed a link to a missense DCLRE1C variant. Later, an analysis found that common viral pathogens appeared to be linked with several of the most significant clusters.

Specimen: PBMCs. The sequence derives from a woman between 35 and 50 years old in good health and CMV-seropositive. This rearrangement joins TRBV18 to TRBJ1-1; D perhaps matches TRBD1 (5 bases). CDR3 sequence: CASSPLSWGVNTEAFF. CDR3 nucleotide sequence: TGTGCCAGCTCACCACTTAGCTGGGGGGTGAACACTGAAGCTTTCTTT. Combining the CDR3 with reference TRBV18 and TRBJ1-1 gives the whole variable domain NAGVMQNPRHLVRRRGQEARLRCSPMKGHSHVYWYRQLPEEGLKFMVYLQKENIIDESGMPKERFSAEFPKEGPSILRIQQVVRGDSAAYFCASSPLSWGVNTEAFFGQGTRLTVV.